This T cell receptor beta chain is from a study of response to subunit inactivated influenza vaccine. Findings and limits, study-wide: The authors suggested that few new T cells are recruited per seasonal influenza vaccination.

Each CDR3 protein gets one entry after TCRdb re-called the RT-PCR reads with MiXCR. The top ten hold 10% of the sample, which has around 790,000 distinct CDR3 sequences, about 20% seen once. Trimming took 4 bases from V and 3 from J; bases not matched to a gene: 6. CDR1 is MNHEY, CDR2 SMNVEV, per germline (reference sequence). This CDR3 is built from 17 residues. This clonotype came up a few times. Its antigen is still unknown. The source of this sequence is a man aged 50-59 years who received an inactivated influenza vaccine. The gene calls are TRBV27 and TRBJ2-3, with TRBD2 identical over 14 bases. The specimen was PBMCs from blood, collected approximately 5 days after vaccination. This CDR3 reads CASSSRTSGGITDTQYF. The CDR3 nucleotides read TGTGCCAGCAGTTCGAGGACTAGCGGGGGGATTACAGATACGCAGTATTTT.